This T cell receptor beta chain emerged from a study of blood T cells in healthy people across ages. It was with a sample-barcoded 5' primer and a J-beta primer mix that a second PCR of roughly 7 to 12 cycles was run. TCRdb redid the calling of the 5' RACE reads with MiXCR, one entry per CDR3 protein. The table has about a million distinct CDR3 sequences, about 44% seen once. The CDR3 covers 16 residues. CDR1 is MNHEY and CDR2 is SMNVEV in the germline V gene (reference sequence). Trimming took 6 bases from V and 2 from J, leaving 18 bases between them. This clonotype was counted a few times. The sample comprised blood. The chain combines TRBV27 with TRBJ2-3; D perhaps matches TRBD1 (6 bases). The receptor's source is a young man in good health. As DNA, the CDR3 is TGTGCCAGCAGCACCCTCCAGGGGATCAACACAGATACGCAGTATTTT. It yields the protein CASSTLQGINTDTQYF.